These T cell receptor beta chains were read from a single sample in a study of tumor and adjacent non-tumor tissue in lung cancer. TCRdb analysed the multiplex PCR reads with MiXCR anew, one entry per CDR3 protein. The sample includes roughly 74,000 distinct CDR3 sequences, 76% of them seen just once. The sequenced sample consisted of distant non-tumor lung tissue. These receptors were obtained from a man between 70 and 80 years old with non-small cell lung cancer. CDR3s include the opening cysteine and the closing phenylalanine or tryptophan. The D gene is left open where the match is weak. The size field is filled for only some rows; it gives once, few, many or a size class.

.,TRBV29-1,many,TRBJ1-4,TGCAGCGTCTGGACACGGACGAATGAAAAACTGTTTTTT,CSVWTRTNEKLFF
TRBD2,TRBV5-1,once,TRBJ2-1,TGCGCCAGCAGCCGAGGACCAGCGGGGGGCTCAGAGCAGTTCTTC,CASSRGPAGGSEQFF
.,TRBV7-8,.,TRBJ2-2,TGTGCCAGCAGCTTAGCGACAGCGAATACCGGGGAGCTGTTTTTT,CASSLATANTGELFF
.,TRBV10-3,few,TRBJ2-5,TGTGCCATCAGACAGGTCGATCAAGAGACTCAGTACTTC,CAIRQVDQETQYF
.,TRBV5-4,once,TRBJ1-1,TGTGCCAGCAGCACTGCAGGGGTTGCACCCGGGAACACCGAAGCTTTCTTT,CASSTAGVAPGNTEAFF
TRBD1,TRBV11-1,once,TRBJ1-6,TGTGTCAGCAGTTCCAAACGCGGGACAGGCTCCAGTTCACCCCTCCACTTT,CVSSSKRGTGSSSPLHF
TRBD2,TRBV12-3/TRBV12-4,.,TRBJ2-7,TGTGCCATCAGTTTGGGAGGGTACGAGCAGCACTTC,CAISLGGYEQHF
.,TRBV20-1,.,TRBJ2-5,TGCAGAGCTGAAGCTACCCAAGAGAGCCAGTACTTC,CRAEATQESQYF
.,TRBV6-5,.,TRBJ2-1,TGTGCCAGAAGTTACTCGGGTCTGGTAGGCTCCTACAATGAGCAGTTCTTC,CARSYSGLVGSYNEQFF
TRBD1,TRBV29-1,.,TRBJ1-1,TGCAGCTTCCGTGCAGGGGGAATTGAAGCTTTCTTT,CSFRAGGIEAFF
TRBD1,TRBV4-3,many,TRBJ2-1,TGCGCCAGCAGCCGGGGGACAGGGGGTGGCAATGAGCAGTTCTTC,CASSRGTGGGNEQFF
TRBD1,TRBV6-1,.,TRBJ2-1,TGTGGCGGCACTGGGACAGGGGAATTGGATGAGCAGTTCTTC,CGGTGTGELDEQFF
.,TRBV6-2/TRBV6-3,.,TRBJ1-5,TGTGCCAGCGGCAGGGCGGTGGTGGGGCAGCCCCAGCATTTT,CASGRAVVGQPQHF
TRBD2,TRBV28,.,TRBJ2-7,TGTGCCAGAAGCGGGAGACGACCTACCTACGAGCAGTACTTC,CARSGRRPTYEQYF
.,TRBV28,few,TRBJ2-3,TGTGCCAGCACGTCAAGGAGCTCCACAGATACGCAGTATTTT,CASTSRSSTDTQYF
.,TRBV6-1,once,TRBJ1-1,TGTGCCAGCAGTGAGAGGATGAGGGTTAACACTGAAGCTTTCTTT,CASSERMRVNTEAFF
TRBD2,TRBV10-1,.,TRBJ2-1,TGCACCAGCAGCCTTACTAGCGGGAGCTCCTACAATGAGCAGTTCTTC,CTSSLTSGSSYNEQFF
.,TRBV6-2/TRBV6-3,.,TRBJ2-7,TGTGCCAGCAGTCCCGACAGACCCGGCTCAGAGCTGTACTTC,CASSPDRPGSELYF